This T cell receptor (beta chain) was documented in a study of blood T cell repertoires in COVID-19. The V gene lost 5 bases and the J gene lost 1 base, with 12 bases spanning the gap. The CDR3 runs to 15 residues. Looked up from germline, CDR1 is KGHSH and CDR2 is LQKENI. The protocol was immunoSEQ multiplex PCR, while the TCRdb copy is restricted to in-frame clones and leaves out a portion. The data contain about 200,000 clones, 65% to 90% of them singletons. The sequenced sample consisted of PBMCs or T cells enriched from blood (not recorded which). The TCR originated in a woman in her thirties or forties with acute COVID-19. This rearrangement joins TRBV18 to TRBJ2-1, with D unclear. CDR3 sequence: CASSSDSRSYNEQFF. CDR3 coding DNA: TGTGCCAGCTCATCTGATAGTCGGTCCTACAATGAGCAGTTCTTC.